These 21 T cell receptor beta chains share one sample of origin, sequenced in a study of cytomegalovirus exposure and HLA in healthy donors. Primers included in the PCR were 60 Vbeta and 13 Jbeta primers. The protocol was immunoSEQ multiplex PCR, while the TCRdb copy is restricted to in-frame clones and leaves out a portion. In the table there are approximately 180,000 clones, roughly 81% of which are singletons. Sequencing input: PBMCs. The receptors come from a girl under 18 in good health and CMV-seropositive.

The CDR3 region has the DNA TGTGCCACCAGACTGACGGCTAGCGGTAGCACAGATACGCAGTATTTT. This codes for CATRLTASGSTDTQYF. The rearrangement joins TRBV15 to TRBJ2-3, with 7 bases that match TRBD2. The J segment lost 0 bases and the V segment lost 6 bases, leaving 9 bases of the junction unmatched. This CDR3 is built from 16 residues. Germline assignment: CDR1 LNHNV and CDR2 YYDKDF (reference sequence).

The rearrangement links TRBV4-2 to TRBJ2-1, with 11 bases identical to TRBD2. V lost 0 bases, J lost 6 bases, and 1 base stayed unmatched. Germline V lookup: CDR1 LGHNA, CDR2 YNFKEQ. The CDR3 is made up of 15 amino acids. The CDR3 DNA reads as TGTGCCAGCAGCCAAGATAGCGGGGGGGCCAATGAGCAGTTCTTC. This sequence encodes CASSQDSGGANEQFF.

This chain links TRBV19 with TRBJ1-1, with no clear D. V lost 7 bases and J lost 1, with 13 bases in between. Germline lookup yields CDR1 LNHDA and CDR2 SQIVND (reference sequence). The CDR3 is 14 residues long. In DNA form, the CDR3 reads TGTGCCAGTATGTGGAGGACCTGGAACACTGAAGCTTTCTTT. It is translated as CASMWRTWNTEAFF.

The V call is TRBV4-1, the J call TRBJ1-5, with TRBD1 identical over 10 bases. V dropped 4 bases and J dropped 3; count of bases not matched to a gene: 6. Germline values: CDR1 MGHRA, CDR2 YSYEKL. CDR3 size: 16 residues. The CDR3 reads CASSPTGTGANQPQHF. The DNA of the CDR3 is TGCGCCAGCAGCCCGACCGGGACAGGGGCCAATCAGCCCCAGCATTTT.

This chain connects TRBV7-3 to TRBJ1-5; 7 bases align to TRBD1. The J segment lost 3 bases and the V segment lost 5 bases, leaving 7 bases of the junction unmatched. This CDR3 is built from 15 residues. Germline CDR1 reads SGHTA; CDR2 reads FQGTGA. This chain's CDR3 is CASSPGTVINQPQHF. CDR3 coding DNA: TGTGCCAGCAGCCCCGGGACAGTTATCAATCAGCCCCAGCATTTT.

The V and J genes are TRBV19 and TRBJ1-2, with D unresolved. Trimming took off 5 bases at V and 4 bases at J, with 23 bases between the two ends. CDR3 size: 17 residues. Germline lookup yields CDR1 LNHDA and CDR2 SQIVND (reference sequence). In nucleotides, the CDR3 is TGTGCCAGTAGTGGCCCCAAAACGAGGGAAGGTAGCTATGGCTACACCTTC. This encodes CASSGPKTREGSYGYTF.

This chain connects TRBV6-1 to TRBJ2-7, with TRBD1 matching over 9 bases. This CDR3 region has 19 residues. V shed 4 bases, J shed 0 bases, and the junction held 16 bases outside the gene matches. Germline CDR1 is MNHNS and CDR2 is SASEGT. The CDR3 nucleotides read TGTGCCAGCAGTGGACAGGGGGTACCCACGTTGTATAGCTCCTACGAGCAGTACTTC. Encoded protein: CASSGQGVPTLYSSYEQYF.

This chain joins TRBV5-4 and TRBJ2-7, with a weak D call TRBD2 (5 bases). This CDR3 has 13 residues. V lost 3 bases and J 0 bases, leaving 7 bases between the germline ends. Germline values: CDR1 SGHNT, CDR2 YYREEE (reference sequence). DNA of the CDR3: TGTGCCAGCAGCTCTACTAGCTCCTACGAGCAGTACTTC. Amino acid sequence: CASSSTSSYEQYF.

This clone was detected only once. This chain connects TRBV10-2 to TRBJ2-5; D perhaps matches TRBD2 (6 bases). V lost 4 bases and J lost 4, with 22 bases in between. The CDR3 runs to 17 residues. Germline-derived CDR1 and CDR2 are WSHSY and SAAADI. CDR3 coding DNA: TGCGCCAGCAGTGGACCCCCCAGGGCAATGGGGGGAGAGACCCAGTACTTC. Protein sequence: CASSGPPRAMGGETQYF.

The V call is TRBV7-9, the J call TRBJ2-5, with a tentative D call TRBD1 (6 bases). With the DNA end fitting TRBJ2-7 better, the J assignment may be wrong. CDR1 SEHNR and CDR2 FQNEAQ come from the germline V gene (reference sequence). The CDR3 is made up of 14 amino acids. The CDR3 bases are TGTGCCAGCAGTCCGGACAGCAACTCCTACGAGCAGTACTTC. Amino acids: CASSPDSNSYEQYF.

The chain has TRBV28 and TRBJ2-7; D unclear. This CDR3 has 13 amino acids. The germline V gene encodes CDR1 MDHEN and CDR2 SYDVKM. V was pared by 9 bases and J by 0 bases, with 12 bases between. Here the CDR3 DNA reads TGTGCCAGTCTCGATACAAGCTCCTACGAGCAGTACTTC. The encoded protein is CASLDTSSYEQYF.

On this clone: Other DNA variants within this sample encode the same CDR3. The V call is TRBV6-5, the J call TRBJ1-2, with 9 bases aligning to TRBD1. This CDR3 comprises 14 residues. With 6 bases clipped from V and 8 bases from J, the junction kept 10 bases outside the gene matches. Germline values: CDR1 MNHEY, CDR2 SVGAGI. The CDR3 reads CASSYVTGGRGYTF. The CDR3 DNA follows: TGTGCCAGCAGCTACGTAACAGGGGGCCGGGGCTACACCTTC.

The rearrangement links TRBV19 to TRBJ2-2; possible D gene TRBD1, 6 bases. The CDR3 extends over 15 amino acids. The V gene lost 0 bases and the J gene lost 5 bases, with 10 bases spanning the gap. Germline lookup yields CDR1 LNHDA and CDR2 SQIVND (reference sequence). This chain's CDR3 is CASSIDGGLTGELFF. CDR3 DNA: TGTGCCAGTAGTATAGATGGGGGCCTGACCGGGGAGCTGTTTTTT.

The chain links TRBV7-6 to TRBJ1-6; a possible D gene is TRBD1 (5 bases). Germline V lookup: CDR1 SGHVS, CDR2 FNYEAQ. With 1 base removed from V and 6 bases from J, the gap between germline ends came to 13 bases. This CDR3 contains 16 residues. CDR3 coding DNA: TGTGCCAGCAGCTTAGGTGACAGCTACCTTAATTCACCCCTCCACTTT. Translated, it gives CASSLGDSYLNSPLHF. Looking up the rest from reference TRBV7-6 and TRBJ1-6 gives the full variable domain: GAGVSQSPRYKVTKRGQDVALRCDPISGHVSLYWYRQALGQGPEFLTYFNYEAQQDKSGLPNDRFSAERPEGSISTLTIQRTEQRDSAMYRCASSLGDSYLNSPLHFGNGTRLTVT.

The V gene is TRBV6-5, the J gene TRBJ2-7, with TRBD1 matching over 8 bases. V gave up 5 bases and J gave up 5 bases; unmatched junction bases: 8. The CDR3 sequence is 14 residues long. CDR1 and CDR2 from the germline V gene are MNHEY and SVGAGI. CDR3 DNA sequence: TGTGCCAGCAGTCGAGGGACAGGAGTCCACGAGCAGTACTTC. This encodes CASSRGTGVHEQYF.

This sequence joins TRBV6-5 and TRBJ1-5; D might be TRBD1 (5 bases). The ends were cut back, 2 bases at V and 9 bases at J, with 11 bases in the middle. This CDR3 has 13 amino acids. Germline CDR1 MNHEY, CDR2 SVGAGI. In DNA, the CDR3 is TGTGCCAGCAGTTACGGCCAGGGAAGGCCCCAGCATTTT. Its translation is CASSYGQGRPQHF.

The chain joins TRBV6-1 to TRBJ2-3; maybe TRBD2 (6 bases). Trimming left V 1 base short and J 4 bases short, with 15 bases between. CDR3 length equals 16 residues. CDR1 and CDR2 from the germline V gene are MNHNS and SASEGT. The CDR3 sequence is CASSEGRGRYSDTQYF. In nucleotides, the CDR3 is TGTGCCAGCAGTGAAGGGAGGGGACGGTATTCAGATACGCAGTATTTT.

CDR3 loop: CASSEGLGGINEKLFF. In DNA form, the CDR3 reads TGTGCCAGCAGTGAAGGGTTGGGAGGCATTAATGAAAAACTGTTTTTT. The V gene is TRBV2, the J gene TRBJ1-4; D uncertain. Germline CDR1 and CDR2: SNHLY and FYNNEI. The length of the CDR3 is 16 residues. Trimming removed 1 base from V and 4 bases from J, with 13 bases in between.

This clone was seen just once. CDR3 amino acids: CSAGAGSGYTF. The CDR3 DNA reads as TGCAGTGCGGGCGCGGGGAGCGGCTACACCTTC. V usage is TRBV20-1 and J usage is TRBJ1-2; D not certain. The CDR3 contains 11 residues. CDR1 is DFQATT and CDR2 is SNEGSKA in the germline V gene (reference sequence). V was pared by 6 bases and J by 8 bases, with 13 bases between.

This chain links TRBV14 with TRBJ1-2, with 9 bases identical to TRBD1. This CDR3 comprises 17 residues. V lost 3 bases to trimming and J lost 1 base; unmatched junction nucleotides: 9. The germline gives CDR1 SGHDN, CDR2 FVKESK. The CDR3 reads CASSHRSRQGVNYGYTF. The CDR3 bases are TGTGCCAGCAGCCATCGGAGCCGACAGGGGGTTAACTATGGCTACACCTTC.

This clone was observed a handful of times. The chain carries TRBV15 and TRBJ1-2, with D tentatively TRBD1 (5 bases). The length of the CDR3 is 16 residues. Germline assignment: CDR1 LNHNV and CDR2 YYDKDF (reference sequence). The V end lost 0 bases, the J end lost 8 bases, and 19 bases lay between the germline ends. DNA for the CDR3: TGTGCCACCAGCAGAGATTTTGGGCGGACTGGGGGGGGCTACACCTTC. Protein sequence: CATSRDFGRTGGGYTF.